Presented here are 28 T cell receptor beta chains from one specimen sequenced in a study of cytomegalovirus exposure and HLA in healthy donors. With 60 Vbeta and 13 Jbeta primers, the PCR was carried out. Here immunoSEQ multiplex PCR was the method, and the copy in TCRdb shows in-frame clones only, minus some. Among approximately 190,000 clones, 81% were seen once, and the ten largest hold 3.5% to 4%. Sample: PBMCs. Every receptor here comes from a man in his fifties or sixties in good health and CMV-seronegative.

This clone is a singleton in its sample. CDR3 in amino acids: CASSHSTGLGGYTF. As DNA, the CDR3 is TGTGCCAGCAGCCACTCCACAGGGTTGGGTGGCTACACCTTC. V usage is TRBV4-2 and J usage is TRBJ1-2; D is perhaps TRBD1 (6 bases). This CDR3 contains 14 residues. Between the trimmed V and J ends, which lost 3 bases and 7 bases, there was a span of 15 bases. Germline V gene lookup returns CDR1 LGHNA and CDR2 YNFKEQ.

This chain links TRBV6-5 with TRBJ1-2; D may be TRBD1 (6 bases). This CDR3 is built from 12 residues. Germline CDR1 is MNHEY and CDR2 is SVGAGI. The V end lost 5 bases, the J end lost 13 bases, and 17 bases lay between the germline ends. CDR3 nucleotides: TGTGCCAGCAGTCCCCAGAGGGGGAAAGTCACCTTC. This translates into CASSPQRGKVTF.

The V gene is TRBV7-2, the J gene TRBJ2-7; D not certain. Trimming cost V 4 bases and J 3 bases, with 10 bases left between them. Germline CDR1 SGHTA, CDR2 FQGNSA. There are 13 residues in the CDR3. Here the CDR3 DNA reads TGTGCCAGCAGCTCCACAGCTAACTACGAGCAGTACTTC. Protein: CASSSTANYEQYF.

This clone was detected only once. The rearrangement uses TRBV5-1 and TRBJ1-3, with D possibly being TRBD1 (6 bases). Looked up from germline, CDR1 is SGHRS and CDR2 is YFSETQ. The V gene lost 4 bases and the J gene lost 4 bases, with 12 bases spanning the gap. The CDR3 is 14 residues long. The CDR3: CASSQTGNGNTIYF. The CDR3 bases are TGCGCCAGCAGCCAAACAGGGAACGGAAACACCATATATTTT.

Only a few counts were recorded for this clone. V usage is TRBV5-4 and J usage is TRBJ2-7, with D possibly matching TRBD1 (5 bases). This CDR3 comprises 14 residues. From germline, CDR1 is SGHNT and CDR2 YYREEE (reference sequence). The V gene lost 4 bases and the J gene lost 2 bases, with 13 bases spanning the gap. The CDR3 region is CASSPDSSAYEQYF. CDR3 nucleotides: TGTGCCAGCAGCCCTGACAGTTCGGCCTACGAGCAGTACTTC.

The chain carries TRBV7-2 and TRBJ2-7, with unresolved D. Trimming removed 1 base at V and 4 bases at J, with 11 bases between. This CDR3 has 14 residues. Germline V gene sequence: CDR1 SGHTA, CDR2 FQGNSA. The CDR3: CASSLVAVLYEQYF. CDR3 DNA: TGTGCCAGCAGCTTAGTGGCGGTTCTTTACGAGCAGTACTTC. Combining the CDR3 with reference TRBV7-2 and TRBJ2-7 gives the whole variable domain GAGVSQSPSNKVTEKGKDVELRCDPISGHTALYWYRQSLGQGLEFLIYFQGNSAPDKSGLPSDRFSAERTGGSVSTLTIQRTQQEDSAVYLCASSLVAVLYEQYFGPGTRLTVT.

This clone was recorded a few times. This chain uses TRBV11-3 with TRBJ2-1; the match to TRBD1 covers 9 bases. After removal of 1 base from V and 8 bases from J, the junction contained 3 bases not matched to a gene. This CDR3 spans 14 amino acids. CDR1 and CDR2 from the germline V gene are SGHNT and YENEEA. The CDR3 region has the DNA TGTGCCAGCAGCTTAGCCGACAGGGGGTATGAGCAGTTCTTC. As protein: CASSLADRGYEQFF.

The CDR3 sequence: CASSSAHIGHSTRGTNEKLFF. CDR3 bases: TGCGCCAGCAGCTCAGCCCACATCGGACATTCGACCCGTGGGACTAATGAAAAACTGTTTTTT. The V call is TRBV5-1, the J call TRBJ1-4; a weak D match, TRBD1 (5 bases). The germline V gene has CDR1 SGHRS and CDR2 YFSETQ. Between the trimmed V and J ends, which lost 3 bases and 2 bases, there was a span of 29 bases. The CDR3 totals 21 residues.

The genes are TRBV6-5 and TRBJ2-1; tentatively, D is TRBD2 (6 bases). V was pared by 4 bases and J by 4 bases, with 8 bases between. The CDR3 extends over 13 amino acids. Germline V gene data show CDR1 as MNHEY and CDR2 as SVGAGI. DNA of the CDR3: TGTGCCAGCAGTTTGGGACTTTACAATGAGCAGTTCTTC. Amino acid sequence: CASSLGLYNEQFF.

The chain carries TRBV13 and TRBJ2-5; 7 nucleotides line up with TRBD2. Per germline, CDR1 PRHDT and CDR2 FYEKMQ (reference sequence). The trim removed 4 bases at V and 3 bases at J, leaving 5 bases unmatched. This CDR3 spans 14 amino acids. As DNA, the CDR3 is TGTGCCAGCAGCTCCATCGGACTAGAAGAGACCCAGTACTTC. This translates into CASSSIGLEETQYF.

The J gene is TRBJ2-2, the V gene TRBV10-1, with 8 bases that match TRBD2. Trimming cost V 6 bases and J 9 bases; bases outside gene matches: 12. Per germline, CDR1 WNHNN and CDR2 SYGVQD (reference sequence). The CDR3 has 15 amino acids. The CDR3 nucleotides are TGCGCCAGCAGCCCCGGCGGGGGGCCGGTTCGGGAGCTGTTTTTT. Protein sequence: CASSPGGGPVRELFF.

The gene calls are TRBV5-1 and TRBJ2-7, with 7 bases identical to TRBD2. In germline, CDR1 is SGHRS, CDR2 YFSETQ. After removal of 0 bases from V and 3 bases from J, the junction contained 6 bases not matched to a gene. This CDR3 contains 15 residues. The CDR3 nucleotides read TGCGCCAGCAGCTTGGATCCGGGGGGATTCTACGAGCAGTACTTC. This encodes CASSLDPGGFYEQYF.

The rearrangement links TRBV10-3 to TRBJ1-2, with D tentatively TRBD1 (6 bases). The length of the CDR3 is 16 residues. V lost 4 bases to trimming and J lost 3 bases, with 18 bases between them. Germline V gives CDR1 ENHRY, CDR2 SYGVKD. CDR3 coding DNA: TGTGCCATCAGTGCGTCGCTGGGGGGGGCAGACTATGGCTACACCTTC. Residues: CAISASLGGADYGYTF.

This CDR3 is CASSQDTGSSYNSPLHF. CDR3 nucleotides: TGCGCCAGCAGCCAAGATACGGGGAGCTCCTATAATTCACCCCTCCACTTT. The rearrangement joins TRBV4-1 to TRBJ1-6; D not certain. There are 17 residues in the CDR3. Trimming left V 0 bases short and J 0 bases short, with 9 bases between. CDR1 MGHRA and CDR2 YSYEKL come from the germline V gene.

The chain combines TRBV28 with TRBJ2-3; D call uncertain. Germline CDR1 MDHEN, CDR2 SYDVKM. The CDR3 is 11 residues long. V was cut by 5 bases and J by 2 bases, with 2 bases left in between. CDR3 loop: CASSLTDTQYF. The CDR3 DNA reads TGTGCCAGCAGTCTCACAGATACGCAGTATTTT.

This clone was seen only a few times. The rearrangement uses TRBV7-6 and TRBJ2-5, with TRBD1 matching over 7 bases. With 3 bases clipped from V and 3 bases from J, the junction kept 7 bases outside the gene matches. The CDR3 spans 15 residues. CDR1 is SGHVS and CDR2 is FNYEAQ in the germline V gene. The CDR3 spells CASSLRGRVKETQYF. The CDR3 DNA follows: TGTGCCAGCAGCTTGAGGGGGCGGGTGAAAGAGACCCAGTACTTC.

This clone was recorded once. The genes are TRBV6-5 and TRBJ2-2, with TRBD1 matching over 11 bases. The trim removed 6 bases at V and 4 bases at J, leaving 4 bases unmatched. The CDR3 runs to 15 residues. CDR1 MNHEY and CDR2 SVGAGI come from the germline V gene. CDR3 in DNA: TGTGCCAGCAGCCACGGGACAGGGGGCACCGGGGAGCTGTTTTTT. This sequence encodes CASSHGTGGTGELFF.

The chain recombines TRBV19 with TRBJ2-7; D ambiguous. This CDR3 is built from 11 residues. The V gene's germline CDR1 is LNHDA and CDR2 SQIVND (reference sequence). V dropped 4 bases and J dropped 6 bases, with 7 bases sitting between them. In DNA form, the CDR3 reads TGTGCCAGTAGTAGGGCAGCCGAGCAGTACTTC. Its protein product is CASSRAAEQYF.

CDR3 sequence reads: CASKRESSYNEQFF. CDR3 sequence (DNA): TGTGCCAGCAAACGGGAAAGCTCCTACAATGAGCAGTTCTTC. V gene TRBV2 combines with J gene TRBJ2-1, with D perhaps TRBD2 (5 bases). Germline V lookup: CDR1 SNHLY, CDR2 FYNNEI. The CDR3 extends over 14 amino acids. Trimming took off 7 bases at V and 0 bases at J, with 10 bases between the two ends.

The V gene is TRBV27, the J gene TRBJ2-7; 7 bases are a match to TRBD2. Losses at the gene ends were 5 bases for V and 0 bases for J; bases not matched to a gene: 7. CDR1 and CDR2 (germline): MNHEY, SMNVEV (reference sequence). The CDR3 extends over 15 amino acids. The CDR3 loop is CASSNGDYHSYEQYF. CDR3 nucleotide sequence: TGTGCCAGCAGTAACGGGGACTACCACTCCTACGAGCAGTACTTC.

The chain couples TRBV4-1 to TRBJ1-6; 9 nucleotides line up with TRBD1. The CDR3 sequence is 17 residues long. The trim removed 0 bases at V and 6 bases at J, leaving 6 bases unmatched. Germline loops: CDR1 MGHRA, CDR2 YSYEKL. CDR3 in amino acids: CASSQDENRGRNSPLHF. Written as DNA, the CDR3 is TGCGCCAGCAGCCAAGATGAGAACAGGGGGCGTAATTCACCCCTCCACTTT.

This rearrangement joins TRBV5-4 to TRBJ2-7; D perhaps matches TRBD1 (5 bases). Trimming stripped 2 bases from V and 5 bases from J, with 11 bases between. CDR1 SGHNT and CDR2 YYREEE come from the germline V gene (reference sequence). CDR3 size: 13 residues. CDR3 sequence reads: CASSFPTANEQYF. For the CDR3, the DNA is TGTGCCAGCAGCTTCCCGACAGCGAACGAGCAGTACTTC.

V gene TRBV19 combines with J gene TRBJ1-3; D not certain. The ends were cut back, 2 bases at V and 0 bases at J, with 8 bases in the middle. The CDR3 totals 15 residues. Germline V gene sequence: CDR1 LNHDA, CDR2 SQIVND (reference sequence). The CDR3 bases are TGTGCCAGTAGTATATACGGGAGCTCTGGAAACACCATATATTTT. It is translated as CASSIYGSSGNTIYF.

This chain joins TRBV2 and TRBJ1-5, with D unresolved. V dropped 4 bases and J dropped 1 base, with 11 bases sitting between them. Germline loops: CDR1 SNHLY, CDR2 FYNNEI. The length of the CDR3 is 15 residues. CDR3 loop: CASSGEVGSNQPQHF. The DNA of the CDR3 is TGTGCCAGCAGTGGGGAGGTTGGGAGCAATCAGCCCCAGCATTTT.

The gene calls are TRBV9 and TRBJ2-7; a possible D gene is TRBD2 (7 bases). The CDR3 is 14 residues long. V was trimmed by 3 bases and J by 5 bases, leaving 15 bases between them. The germline CDR1 and CDR2 sequences are SGDLS and YYNGEE. The CDR3: CASSGPGGADEQYF. CDR3 sequence (DNA): TGTGCCAGCAGCGGTCCTGGGGGGGCGGACGAGCAGTACTTC.

The CDR3 sequence: CASSWRQTYNSPLHF. The CDR3, as DNA: TGTGCCAGCAGCTGGAGGCAGACTTATAATTCACCCCTCCACTTT. V is TRBV6-5 and J is TRBJ1-6; D gene ambiguous. Looked up from germline, CDR1 is MNHEY and CDR2 is SVGAGI. V gave up 6 bases and J gave up 4 bases, with 13 bases separating them. This CDR3 has 15 residues.

The chain carries TRBV19 and TRBJ2-3, with D maybe TRBD2 (6 bases). V gave up 5 bases and J gave up 2 bases, with 14 bases separating them. Per germline, CDR1 LNHDA and CDR2 SQIVND (reference sequence). The CDR3 is 15 residues long. CDR3 nucleotides: TGTGCCAGTAGTCCCGGAGCGGGCACCACAGATACGCAGTATTTT. It yields the protein CASSPGAGTTDTQYF.

This clone has a handful of counts. The chain links TRBV5-1 to TRBJ2-5, with TRBD1 matching 7 bases. Germline assignment: CDR1 SGHRS and CDR2 YFSETQ. The CDR3 sequence is 14 residues long. The J segment lost 4 bases and the V segment lost 1 base, leaving 4 bases of the junction unmatched. CDR3 coding DNA: TGCGCCAGCAGCTTGCTAGGGGGCCGAGAGACCCAGTACTTC. This codes for CASSLLGGRETQYF.